A single sample is the source of the 9 T cell receptor beta chains below, sequenced in a study of cytomegalovirus exposure and HLA in healthy donors. Here immunoSEQ multiplex PCR was the method, and the copy in TCRdb shows in-frame clones only, minus some. The sample comprises roughly 150,000 clones, approximately 87% of which are singletons, and about 5.8% rests with the top ten. Sequenced input: PBMCs. The receptors originated from a woman in her 30s in good health and CMV-seronegative.

The V and J genes are TRBV15 and TRBJ1-4, with D perhaps matching TRBD1 (5 bases). The length of the CDR3 is 15 residues. Germline lookup yields CDR1 LNHNV and CDR2 YYDKDF (reference sequence). With 5 bases removed from V and 0 bases from J, the gap between germline ends came to 10 bases. CDR3 amino acids: CATSAGTSTNEKLFF. CDR3 in DNA: TGTGCCACCAGCGCCGGGACCTCAACTAATGAAAAACTGTTTTTT.

The chain carries TRBV11-2 and TRBJ1-1; maybe TRBD1 (5 bases). V shed 3 bases and J shed 5 bases, with 10 bases lying between them. The CDR3 covers 13 residues. Germline V CDR1 and CDR2: SGHAT, FQNNGV. The CDR3 DNA is TGTGCCAGCAGCTTTTCATCAGGGACTGAAGCTTTCTTT. The encoded protein is CASSFSSGTEAFF.

This chain joins TRBV6-1 and TRBJ1-2, with a weak D call TRBD1 (6 bases). There are 13 residues in the CDR3. In germline, CDR1 is MNHNS, CDR2 SASEGT. Deletions cut 6 bases from V and 8 bases from J, with 16 bases between. CDR3 sequence (DNA): TGTGCCAGCAGGACTACAGGGCTTGTCGGCTACACCTTC. This codes for CASRTTGLVGYTF.

This chain connects TRBV6-5 to TRBJ1-6; 7 bases map to TRBD1. The CDR3 contains 15 residues. Germline loops: CDR1 MNHEY, CDR2 SVGAGI. Trimming took 7 bases from V and 5 from J; bases not matched to a gene: 8. CDR3 protein: CASKAWTGDNSPLHF. CDR3 DNA: TGTGCCAGCAAAGCTTGGACAGGAGATAATTCACCCCTCCACTTT.

CDR3 coding DNA: TGCAGTGCTAAGAGGCGGGATACGCAGTATTTT. Its translation: CSAKRRDTQYF. The rearrangement uses TRBV20-1 and TRBJ2-3; D is undetermined. This CDR3 is 11 amino acids long. V was trimmed by 4 bases and J by 6 bases, leaving 8 bases between them. Germline CDR1 is DFQATT and CDR2 is SNEGSKA (reference sequence).

The chain uses TRBV15 and TRBJ2-2, with TRBD2 as a possible D gene (7 bases). CDR3 size: 17 residues. Germline CDR1 reads LNHNV; CDR2 reads YYDKDF (reference sequence). Trimming removed 1 base from V and 5 bases from J, with 17 bases in between. This CDR3 is CATSRGPKAGATGELFF. The CDR3 DNA reads TGTGCCACCAGCAGAGGCCCGAAGGCGGGGGCGACCGGGGAGCTGTTTTTT.

The chain links TRBV27 to TRBJ2-7, with D maybe TRBD2 (5 bases). The CDR3 length is 13 residues. V was pared by 0 bases and J by 7 bases, with 10 bases between. The germline V gene encodes CDR1 MNHEY and CDR2 SMNVEV (reference sequence). The CDR3 here is CASSLSGTGEQYF. CDR3 bases: TGTGCCAGCAGTTTATCGGGCACGGGGGAGCAGTACTTC.

This clone appeared once. CDR3 amino acids: CASSLAGRGGWGTEAFF. CDR3 coding DNA: TGTGCCAGCAGCTTAGCCGGCAGGGGCGGCTGGGGGACTGAAGCTTTCTTT. V is TRBV7-8 and J is TRBJ1-1; D perhaps matches TRBD1 (6 bases). CDR1 is SGHVS and CDR2 is FQNEAQ in the germline V gene. V lost 0 bases to trimming and J lost 5 bases, with 19 bases between them. The CDR3 contains 17 residues.

The rearrangement links TRBV30 to TRBJ2-7, with D possibly being TRBD2 (5 bases). The V end was cut by 4 bases, the J end by 7 bases, with 14 bases between. CDR3 size: 12 residues. Per the germline V gene, CDR1 is GTSNPN and CDR2 is SVGIG (reference sequence). In nucleotides, the CDR3 is TGTGCCTGGACTGGTGGGCCGGGGGAGCAGTACTTC. Its protein product is CAWTGGPGEQYF.